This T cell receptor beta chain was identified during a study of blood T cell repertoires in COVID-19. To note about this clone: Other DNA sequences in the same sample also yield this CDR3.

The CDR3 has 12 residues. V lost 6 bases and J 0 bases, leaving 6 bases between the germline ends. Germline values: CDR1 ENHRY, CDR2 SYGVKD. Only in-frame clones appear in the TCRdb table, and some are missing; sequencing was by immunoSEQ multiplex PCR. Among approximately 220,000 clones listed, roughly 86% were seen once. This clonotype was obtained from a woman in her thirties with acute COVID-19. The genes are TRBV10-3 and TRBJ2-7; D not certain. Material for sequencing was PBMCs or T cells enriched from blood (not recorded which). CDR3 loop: CAIRADSYEQYF. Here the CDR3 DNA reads TGTGCCATCAGAGCCGACTCCTACGAGCAGTACTTC.